The 25 T cell receptor beta chains below were found in one sample sequenced in a study of T cells after yellow fever vaccination (dated by TCRdb to the late 2010s). Library preparation was by 5' RACE. For sequencing, an Illumina NovaSeq 6000 was employed. TCRdb trimmed the raw reads at Q25, called clones with MiXCR and kept productive beta chains. Each CDR3 protein gets just one entry, which takes the most common genes and DNA from the rows behind it. Counted in this sample were 150,000 to 200,000 distinct CDR3 sequences; 9.3% of them appeared once. Clones ranked in the top ten supply roughly 36% of the sample. Explained via the paper, the treatment or condition label denotes: live attenuated yellow fever vaccine strain. Here the sequenced sample was CD8+ T cells sorted from PBMCs, taken 45 days after the yellow fever booster vaccination. The receptors shown here come from a man in his late teens or twenties who received the YFV17D yellow fever vaccine.

Ten or more counts support this clonotype. The chain couples TRBV5-6 to TRBJ2-7, with D perhaps being TRBD1 or TRBD2 (5 bases each). CDR3 size: 14 residues. The germline gives CDR1 SGHDT, CDR2 YYEEEE. With 1 base removed from V and 2 bases from J, the gap between germline ends came to 10 bases. CDR3 loop: CASSLRWDAYEQYV. The CDR3 DNA follows: TGTGCCAGCAGCTTGCGTTGGGACGCCTACGAGCAGTACGTC.

This chain joins TRBV4-2 and TRBJ1-1; TRBD1 matches at 8 bases. The germline V gene encodes CDR1 LGHNA and CDR2 YNFKEQ. Germline trimming cut 4 bases from V and 1 base from J; bases unmatched to any gene: 5. This CDR3 has 15 amino acids. CDR3 loop: CASSPGTGTNTEAFF. DNA for the CDR3: TGTGCCAGCAGCCCCGGGACAGGCACGAACACTGAAGCTTTCTTT.

The chain uses TRBV2 and TRBJ1-5, with TRBD1 matching 8 bases. Germline assignment: CDR1 SNHLY and CDR2 FYNNEI. The CDR3 has 14 amino acids. V dropped 5 bases and J dropped 6; count of bases not matched to a gene: 6. CDR3 region: CASSSPGGRQPQHF. The CDR3 DNA follows: TGTGCCAGCAGTTCTCCAGGGGGCCGTCAGCCCCAGCATTTT.

The gene calls are TRBV4-3 and TRBJ1-1; 7 bases align to TRBD1. Trimming removed 4 bases from V and 5 bases from J; junction bases left unmatched: 10. CDR1 and CDR2 from the germline V gene are LGHNA and YSLEER. This CDR3 has 15 amino acids. CDR3 nucleotide sequence: TGCGCCAGCAGCCTCGAGGAGGGGGCAGGAACTGAAGCTTTCTTT. It yields the protein CASSLEEGAGTEAFF.

CDR3 sequence (DNA): TGTGCCAGCAGCCCTCAGGCTTTGGAAGGCTCTGTGGTGGCTTTCTTT. Translation gives CASSPQALEGSVVAFF. V is TRBV7-9 and J is TRBJ1-1; D is unresolved. CDR1 SEHNR and CDR2 FQNEAQ come from the germline V gene (reference sequence). This CDR3 spans 16 amino acids. V was trimmed by 5 bases and J by 11 bases, leaving 27 bases between them.

Only a few counts were recorded for this clonotype. The chain is built from TRBV9 and TRBJ1-1; 8 bases are a match to TRBD1. From germline, CDR1 is SGDLS and CDR2 YYNGEE. The CDR3 spans 15 residues. V shed 4 bases and J 0 bases; nucleotides not matched to a gene: 5. The chain's CDR3 is CASSPGGQVNTEAFF. The CDR3 DNA sequence: TGTGCCAGCAGCCCCGGGGGACAGGTGAACACTGAAGCTTTCTTT.

V is TRBV28 and J is TRBJ2-1; 12 positions agree with TRBD2. This CDR3 contains 17 residues. Germline CDR1 reads MDHEN; CDR2 reads SYDVKM. Trimming removed 7 bases from V and 4 bases from J; junction bases left unmatched: 11. CDR3 amino acids: CASIPSLAGGPYNEQFF. In DNA, the CDR3 is TGTGCCAGCATCCCCTCACTAGCGGGGGGCCCTTACAATGAGCAGTTCTTC. Looking up the rest from reference TRBV28 and TRBJ2-1 gives the full variable domain: DVKVTQSSRYLVKRTGEKVFLECVQDMDHENMFWYRQDPGLGLRLIYFSYDVKMKEKGDIPEGYSVSREKKERFSLILESASTNQTSMYLCASIPSLAGGPYNEQFFGPGTRLTVL.

The chain employs TRBV19 and TRBJ1-2, with 10 bases aligning to TRBD1. This CDR3 spans 12 amino acids. Germline CDR1 is LNHDA and CDR2 is SQIVND (reference sequence). With V trimmed by 7 bases and J by 14 bases, 10 bases remained unmatched. CDR3 protein: CASTPGQGERTF. Here the CDR3 DNA reads TGTGCCAGTACCCCCGGACAGGGGGAACGGACCTTC.

This clonotype was counted only a few times. This chain uses TRBV7-6 with TRBJ2-2; D unclear. With 0 bases removed from V and 4 bases from J, the gap between germline ends came to 18 bases. The germline V gene encodes CDR1 SGHVS and CDR2 FNYEAQ. This CDR3 region has 18 residues. DNA for the CDR3: TGTGCCAGCAGCTTAGCGCCTGCCTCCGATCGGCGCACCGGGGAGCTGTTTTTT. This codes for CASSLAPASDRRTGELFF. Full variable domain (rest looked up from reference TRBV7-6 and TRBJ2-2): GAGVSQSPRYKVTKRGQDVALRCDPISGHVSLYWYRQALGQGPEFLTYFNYEAQQDKSGLPNDRFSAERPEGSISTLTIQRTEQRDSAMYRCASSLAPASDRRTGELFFGEGSRLTVL.

The rearrangement links TRBV29-1 to TRBJ1-4, with D possibly being TRBD1 (5 bases). The germline gives CDR1 SQVTM, CDR2 ANQGSEA. V was clipped by 4 bases and J by 5 bases, with 11 bases between them. CDR3 size: 13 residues. CDR3: CSVGGAQNEKLFF. As DNA, the CDR3 is TGCAGCGTTGGAGGGGCGCAAAATGAAAAACTGTTTTTT.

This clonotype was counted between two and nine times. This rearrangement joins TRBV29-1 to TRBJ2-5; D gene unclear. The CDR3 contains 11 residues. Germline-derived CDR1 and CDR2 are SQVTM and ANQGSEA. V shed 1 base and J shed 4 bases, with 4 bases lying between them. The CDR3 region has the DNA TGCAGCGTTGAAGGGGTAGAGACCCAGTACTTC. It translates to CSVEGVETQYF.

The rearrangement links TRBV7-2 to TRBJ2-1, with 8 bases identical to TRBD2. CDR1 and CDR2 from the germline V gene are SGHTA and FQGNSA. The ends lost 1 base at V and 9 bases at J; junction bases unmatched: 5. The CDR3 contains 14 residues. The CDR3 DNA is TGTGCCAGCAGCTTAGGGCGGGGGGTCTCTGAGCAGTTCTTC. It codes for CASSLGRGVSEQFF.

This clonotype occurred a few times. V and J are TRBV4-1 and TRBJ1-2, with 8 bases matching TRBD1. V shed 1 base and J 4 bases; nucleotides not matched to a gene: 5. The germline V gene has CDR1 MGHRA and CDR2 YSYEKL. The CDR3 is 15 residues long. The CDR3 is CASSQGQGPSYGYTF. Here the CDR3 DNA reads TGCGCCAGCAGCCAAGGACAGGGGCCTAGCTATGGCTACACCTTC.

The chain carries TRBV4-1 and TRBJ1-4; unclear D gene. This CDR3 has 19 residues. The V and J ends lost 0 bases and 0 bases respectively, with 17 bases between them. Germline V gene sequence: CDR1 MGHRA, CDR2 YSYEKL. The CDR3 spells CASSQDDLLGPATNEKLFF. The CDR3 DNA follows: TGCGCCAGCAGCCAAGATGATCTCTTAGGACCAGCAACTAATGAAAAACTGTTTTTT.

The V gene is TRBV5-6, the J gene TRBJ2-7; maybe TRBD1 (6 bases). V lost 6 bases to trimming and J lost 0 bases, with 19 bases between them. The CDR3 length is 16 residues. Germline CDR1 reads SGHDT; CDR2 reads YYEEEE. The CDR3, as DNA: TGTGCCAGCATCTTATGGGACACCATGACCTCCTACGAGCAGTACTTC. It translates to CASILWDTMTSYEQYF.

This clonotype showed up just a few times. CDR3 amino acids: CASSDTGYYGYTF. The CDR3 DNA follows: TGTGCCAGCAGCGACACAGGGTACTATGGCTACACCTTC. V is TRBV7-9 and J is TRBJ1-2; D might be TRBD1 (6 bases). Trimming stripped 5 bases from V and 3 bases from J, with 10 bases between. Germline CDR1 is SEHNR and CDR2 is FQNEAQ (reference sequence). This CDR3 contains 13 residues.

This clonotype was seen a few times. V gene TRBV2 combines with J gene TRBJ1-2; 7 bases line up with TRBD1. With V trimmed by 8 bases and J by 1 base, 4 bases remained unmatched. The CDR3 contains 13 residues. Per the germline V gene, CDR1 is SNHLY and CDR2 is FYNNEI. The CDR3 spells CASLDRINYGYTF. The CDR3 nucleotides are TGTGCCAGCCTGGACAGGATTAACTATGGCTACACCTTC.

This clonotype was seen more than once but under ten times. The V and J genes are TRBV20-1 and TRBJ2-7; D not resolved. Germline assignment: CDR1 DFQATT and CDR2 SNEGSKA (reference sequence). This CDR3 spans 11 amino acids. V was shortened by 3 bases and J by 4 bases, with 7 bases between the two germline ends. The CDR3 region has the DNA TGCAGTGCTAGTGGCCCATACGAGCAGTACTTC. This codes for CSASGPYEQYF.

The rearrangement joins TRBV20-1 to TRBJ2-7, with 14 bases matching TRBD2. With 0 bases clipped from V and 4 bases from J, the junction kept 5 bases outside the gene matches. This CDR3 contains 16 residues. Germline V CDR1 and CDR2: DFQATT, SNEGSKA (reference sequence). The CDR3 DNA sequence: TGCAGTGCTAGAGATCCGGGACTAGCGGGGGTGTACGAGCAGTACTTC. Its translation: CSARDPGLAGVYEQYF.

This chain joins TRBV4-1 and TRBJ2-7, with 12 nucleotides matching TRBD2. Losses at the gene ends were 0 bases for V and 2 bases for J; bases not matched to a gene: 2. The CDR3 extends over 16 amino acids. The germline CDR1 and CDR2 sequences are MGHRA and YSYEKL. The CDR3, as DNA: TGCGCCAGCAGCCAAGAACTAGCGGGGGGCCCCTACGAGCAGTACGTC. Its translation: CASSQELAGGPYEQYV.

The table lists this clonotype with a few counts. The chain links TRBV27 to TRBJ1-2; D is unresolved. In germline, CDR1 is MNHEY, CDR2 SMNVEV (reference sequence). Trimming removed 2 bases at V and 5 bases at J, with 15 bases between. CDR3 length: 15 residues. CDR3 DNA: TGTGCCAGCAGTTTACGGGCAGGAGGAATTTATGGCTACACCTTC. Amino acids: CASSLRAGGIYGYTF.

The CDR3 protein is CASSVGGGVADTQYF. DNA for the CDR3: TGTGCCAGCAGCGTAGGAGGGGGCGTTGCAGATACGCAGTATTTT. The V call is TRBV9, the J call TRBJ2-3, with 7 bases identical to TRBD1. From germline, CDR1 is SGDLS and CDR2 YYNGEE. Trimming cost V 0 bases and J 4 bases; bases outside gene matches: 5. This CDR3 region has 15 residues. The entire variable domain, with the rest obtained from reference TRBV9 and TRBJ2-3, is as follows: DSGVTQTPKHLITATGQRVTLRCSPRSGDLSVYWYQQSLDQGLQFLIQYYNGEERAKGNILERFSAQQFPDLHSELNLSSLELGDSALYFCASSVGGGVADTQYFGPGTRLTVL.

This clonotype was observed at least ten times. The rearrangement links TRBV4-1 to TRBJ2-3; D remains ambiguous. Germline lookup yields CDR1 MGHRA and CDR2 YSYEKL. The CDR3 is 15 residues long. Between the trimmed V and J ends, which lost 4 bases and 2 bases, there was a span of 13 bases. The CDR3: CASSLRTYPTDTQYF. For the CDR3, the DNA is TGCGCCAGCAGCCTTAGGACCTACCCCACAGATACGCAGTATTTT.

V and J are TRBV7-9 and TRBJ2-5; D gene uncertain. CDR3 length equals 11 residues. Trimming took 5 bases from V and 2 from J, leaving 3 bases between them. Germline V gives CDR1 SEHNR, CDR2 FQNEAQ (reference sequence). CDR3 protein: CASSRQETQYF. CDR3 DNA sequence: TGTGCCAGCAGCCGGCAAGAGACCCAGTACTTC.

This clonotype has ten or more counts. This chain links TRBV7-8 with TRBJ2-3, with D perhaps matching TRBD1 (6 bases). This CDR3 comprises 16 residues. The germline V and J ends were trimmed by 1 base and 5 bases, with 16 bases remaining between them. CDR1 and CDR2 from the germline V gene are SGHVS and FQNEAQ. DNA of the CDR3: TGTGCCAGCAGCTTAGTTAGCGCCTTAGGGGGAGATACGCAGTATTTT. It is translated as CASSLVSALGGDTQYF.